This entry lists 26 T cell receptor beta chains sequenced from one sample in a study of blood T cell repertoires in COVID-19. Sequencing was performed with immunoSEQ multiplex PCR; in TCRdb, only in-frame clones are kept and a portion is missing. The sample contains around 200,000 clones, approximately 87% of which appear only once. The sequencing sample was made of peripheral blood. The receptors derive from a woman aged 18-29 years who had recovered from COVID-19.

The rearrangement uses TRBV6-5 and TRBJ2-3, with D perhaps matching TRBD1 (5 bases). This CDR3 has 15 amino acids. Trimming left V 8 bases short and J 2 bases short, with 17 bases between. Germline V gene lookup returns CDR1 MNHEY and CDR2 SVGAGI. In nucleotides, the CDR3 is TGTGCCAGCGCGACAGAGGACGGATTCACAGATACGCAGTATTTT. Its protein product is CASATEDGFTDTQYF.

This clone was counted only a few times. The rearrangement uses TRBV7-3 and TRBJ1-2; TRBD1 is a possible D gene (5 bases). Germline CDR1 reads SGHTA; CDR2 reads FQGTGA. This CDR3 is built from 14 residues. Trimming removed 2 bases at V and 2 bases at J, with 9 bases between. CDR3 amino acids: CASSLGSGNYGYTF. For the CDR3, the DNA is TGTGCCAGCAGCTTAGGATCAGGGAACTATGGCTACACCTTC.

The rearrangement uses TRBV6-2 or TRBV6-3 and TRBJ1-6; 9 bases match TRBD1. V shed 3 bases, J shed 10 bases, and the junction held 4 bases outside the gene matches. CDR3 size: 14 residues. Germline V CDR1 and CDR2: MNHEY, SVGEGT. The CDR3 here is CASSYRDRDSPLHF. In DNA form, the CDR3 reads TGTGCCAGCAGTTATAGGGACAGGGACTCACCCCTCCACTTT.

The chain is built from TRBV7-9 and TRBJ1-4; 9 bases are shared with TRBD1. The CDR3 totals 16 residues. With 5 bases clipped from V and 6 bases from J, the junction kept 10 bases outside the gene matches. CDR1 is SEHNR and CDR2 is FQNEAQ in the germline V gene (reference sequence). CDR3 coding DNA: TGTGCCAGCAGCATCTATACAGGGGGCTTGGATGAAAAACTGTTTTTT. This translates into CASSIYTGGLDEKLFF.

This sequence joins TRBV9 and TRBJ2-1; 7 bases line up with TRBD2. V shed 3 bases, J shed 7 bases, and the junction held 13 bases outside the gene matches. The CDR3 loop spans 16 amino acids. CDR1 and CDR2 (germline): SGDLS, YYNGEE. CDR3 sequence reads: CASSALGLGGRNEQFF. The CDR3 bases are TGTGCCAGCAGCGCTCTTGGACTAGGAGGCAGGAATGAGCAGTTCTTC.

The CDR3 DNA follows: TGTGCCAGCAGCTTAGGGGGACTAGCGGGAGGGCCGAACAATGAGCAGTTCTTC. Its translation: CASSLGGLAGGPNNEQFF. The genes are TRBV27 and TRBJ2-1; 16 bases match TRBD2. Germline CDR1 reads MNHEY; CDR2 reads SMNVEV (reference sequence). The length of the CDR3 is 18 residues. The V gene end was trimmed by 6 bases and the J gene end by 5 bases; junction bases not matched to a gene: 10.

CDR3 sequence: CASSLVGTRNEQFF. The CDR3 nucleotides are TGTGCCAGCAGTTTAGTCGGGACAAGGAATGAGCAGTTCTTC. The rearrangement joins TRBV28 to TRBJ2-1; possible D gene TRBD1, 6 bases. The CDR3 runs 14 residues. CDR1 and CDR2 (germline): MDHEN, SYDVKM. V lost 2 bases to trimming and J lost 7 bases, with 12 bases between them.

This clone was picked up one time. CDR3 sequence (DNA): TGTGCCAGCAGCCTATTTGGGCGGGGCACAGATACGCAGTATTTT. This encodes CASSLFGRGTDTQYF. This rearrangement joins TRBV7-8 to TRBJ2-3, with D maybe TRBD2 (5 bases). The V and J ends lost 5 bases and 1 base respectively, with 13 bases between them. The CDR3 runs to 15 residues. Germline V gives CDR1 SGHVS, CDR2 FQNEAQ. Full variable domain (remainder filled in from reference TRBV7-8 and TRBJ2-3): GAGVSQSPRYKVAKRGQDVALRCDPISGHVSLFWYQQALGQGPEFLTYFQNEAQLDKSGLPSDRFFAERPEGSVSTLKIQRTQQEDSAVYLCASSLFGRGTDTQYFGPGTRLTVL.

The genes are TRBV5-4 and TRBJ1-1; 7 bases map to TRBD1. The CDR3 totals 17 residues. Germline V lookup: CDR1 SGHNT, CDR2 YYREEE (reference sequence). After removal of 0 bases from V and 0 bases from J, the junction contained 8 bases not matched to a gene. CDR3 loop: CASSLGDRVSMNTEAFF. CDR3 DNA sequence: TGTGCCAGCAGCTTGGGCGACAGGGTCTCAATGAACACTGAAGCTTTCTTT.

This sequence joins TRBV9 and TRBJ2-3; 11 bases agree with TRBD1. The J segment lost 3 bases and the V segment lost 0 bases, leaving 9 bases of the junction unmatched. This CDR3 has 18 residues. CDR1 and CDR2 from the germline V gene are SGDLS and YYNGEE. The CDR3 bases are TGTGCCAGCAGCGTAGCTCTTAAGGGGGACAGGGGGACAGATACGCAGTATTTT. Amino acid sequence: CASSVALKGDRGTDTQYF.

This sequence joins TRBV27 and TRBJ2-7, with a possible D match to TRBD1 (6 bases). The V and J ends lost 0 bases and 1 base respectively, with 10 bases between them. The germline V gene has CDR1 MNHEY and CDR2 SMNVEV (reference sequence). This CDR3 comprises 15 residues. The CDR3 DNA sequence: TGTGCCAGCAGTTTATCTGCGGACAGTTCCTACGAGCAGTACTTC. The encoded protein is CASSLSADSSYEQYF.

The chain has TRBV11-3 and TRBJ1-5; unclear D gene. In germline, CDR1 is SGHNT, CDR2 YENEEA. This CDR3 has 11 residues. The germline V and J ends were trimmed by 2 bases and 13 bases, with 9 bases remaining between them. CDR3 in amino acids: CASSLLSKQHF. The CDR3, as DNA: TGTGCCAGCAGCTTACTCAGTAAGCAGCATTTT.

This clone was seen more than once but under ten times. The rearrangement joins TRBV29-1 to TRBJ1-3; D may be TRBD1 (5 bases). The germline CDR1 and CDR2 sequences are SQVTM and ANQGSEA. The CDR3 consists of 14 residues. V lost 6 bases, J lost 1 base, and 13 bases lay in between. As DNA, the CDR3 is TGCAGCGTCTCGGGCGGGGCTTCTGGAAACACCATATATTTT. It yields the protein CSVSGGASGNTIYF.

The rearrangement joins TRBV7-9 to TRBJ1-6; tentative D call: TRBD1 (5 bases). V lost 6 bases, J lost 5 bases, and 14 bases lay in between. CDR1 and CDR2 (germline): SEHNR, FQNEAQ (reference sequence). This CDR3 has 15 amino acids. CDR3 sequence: CASSRLGRDNSPLHF. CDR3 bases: TGTGCCAGCAGTAGGTTAGGCAGGGATAATTCACCCCTCCACTTT.

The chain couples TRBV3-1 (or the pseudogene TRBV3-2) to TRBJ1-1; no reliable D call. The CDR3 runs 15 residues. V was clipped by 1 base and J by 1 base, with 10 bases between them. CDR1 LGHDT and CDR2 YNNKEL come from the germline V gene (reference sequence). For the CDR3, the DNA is TGTGCCAGCAGCCAAGTTCAGCGAGGGAACACTGAAGCTTTCTTT. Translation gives CASSQVQRGNTEAFF.

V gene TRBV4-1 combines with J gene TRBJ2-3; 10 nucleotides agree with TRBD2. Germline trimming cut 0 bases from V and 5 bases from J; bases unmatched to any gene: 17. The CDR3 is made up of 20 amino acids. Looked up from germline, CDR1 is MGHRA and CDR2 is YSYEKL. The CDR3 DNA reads TGCGCCAGCAGCCAAGATGTAGTGTGGTCTAGCGGGGGCTGGGGAGATACGCAGTATTTT. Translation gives CASSQDVVWSSGGWGDTQYF.

CDR3 loop: CASSSGLAGEKYF. The CDR3 coding sequence is TGTGCCAGCAGCTCCGGACTAGCGGGAGAGAAGTACTTC. The rearrangement uses TRBV6-4 and TRBJ2-4; TRBD2 agrees at 13 bases. The CDR3 length is 13 residues. Per the germline V gene, CDR1 is MRHNA and CDR2 is SNTAGT. Trimming at V came to 6 bases and at J to 14 bases, leaving 7 bases not matched to a gene.

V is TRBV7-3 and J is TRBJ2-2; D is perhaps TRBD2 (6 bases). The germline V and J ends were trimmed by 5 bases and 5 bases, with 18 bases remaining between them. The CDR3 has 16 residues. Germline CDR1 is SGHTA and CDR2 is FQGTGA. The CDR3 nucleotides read TGTGCCAGCAGCCCAGCGGGCCTACCAGGGACCGGGGAGCTGTTTTTT. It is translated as CASSPAGLPGTGELFF.

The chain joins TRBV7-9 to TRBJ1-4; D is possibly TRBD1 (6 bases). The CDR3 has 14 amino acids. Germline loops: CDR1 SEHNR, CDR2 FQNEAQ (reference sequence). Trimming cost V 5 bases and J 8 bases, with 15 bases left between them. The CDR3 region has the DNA TGTGCCAGCAGCCCCGCCGGACAGCAAGAAAAACTGTTTTTT. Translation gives CASSPAGQQEKLFF.

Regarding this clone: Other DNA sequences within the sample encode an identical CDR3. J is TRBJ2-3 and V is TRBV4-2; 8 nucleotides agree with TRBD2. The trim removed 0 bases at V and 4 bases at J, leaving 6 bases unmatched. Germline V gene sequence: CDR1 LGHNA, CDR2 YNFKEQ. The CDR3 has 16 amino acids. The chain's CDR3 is CASSQDRAGGSDTQYF. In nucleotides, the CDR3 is TGTGCCAGCAGCCAAGATCGGGCGGGAGGATCAGATACGCAGTATTTT.

CDR3 in DNA: TGCGCCAGCAGCTTGGTCCCAGCTAGGGGTGAGGCTACGCAGTATTTT. This translates into CASSLVPARGEATQYF. The V gene is TRBV5-1, the J gene TRBJ2-3; a possible D gene is TRBD1 (5 bases). Trimming pared 0 bases from V and 8 bases from J, leaving 19 bases between. This CDR3 spans 16 amino acids. The germline V gene encodes CDR1 SGHRS and CDR2 YFSETQ. Together with reference TRBV5-1 and TRBJ2-3, the CDR3 gives the full variable domain: KAGVTQTPRYLIKTRGQQVTLSCSPISGHRSVSWYQQTPGQGLQFLFEYFSETQRNKGNFPGRFSGRQFSNSRSEMNVSTLELGDSALYLCASSLVPARGEATQYFGPGTRLTVL.

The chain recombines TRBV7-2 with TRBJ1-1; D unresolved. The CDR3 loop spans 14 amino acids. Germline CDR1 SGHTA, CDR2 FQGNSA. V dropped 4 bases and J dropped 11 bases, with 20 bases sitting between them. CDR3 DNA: TGTGCCAGCAGCTCAATCGACGCGCGGAACGTGGCTTTCTTT. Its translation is CASSSIDARNVAFF. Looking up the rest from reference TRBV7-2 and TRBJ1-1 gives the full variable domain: GAGVSQSPSNKVTEKGKDVELRCDPISGHTALYWYRQSLGQGLEFLIYFQGNSAPDKSGLPSDRFSAERTGGSVSTLTIQRTQQEDSAVYLCASSSIDARNVAFFGQGTRLTVV.

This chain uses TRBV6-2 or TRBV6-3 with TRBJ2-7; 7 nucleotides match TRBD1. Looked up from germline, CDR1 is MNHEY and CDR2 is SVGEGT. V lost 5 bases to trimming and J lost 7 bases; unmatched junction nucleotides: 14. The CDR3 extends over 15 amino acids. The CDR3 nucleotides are TGTGCCAGCAGTAACCCGTCCAAGGGGGCTGGGGAGCAGTACGTC. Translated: CASSNPSKGAGEQYV.

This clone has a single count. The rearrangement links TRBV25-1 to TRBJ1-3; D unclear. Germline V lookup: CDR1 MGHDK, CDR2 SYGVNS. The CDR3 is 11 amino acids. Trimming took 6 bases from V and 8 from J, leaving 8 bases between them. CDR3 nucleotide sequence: TGTGCCAGCAGCCCGGGGTACACCATATATTTT. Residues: CASSPGYTIYF. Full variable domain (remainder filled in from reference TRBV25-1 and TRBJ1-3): EADIYQTPRYLVIGTGKKITLECSQTMGHDKMYWYQQDPGMELHLIHYSYGVNSTEKGDLSSESTVSRIRTEHFPLTLESARPSHTSQYLCASSPGYTIYFGEGSWLTVV.

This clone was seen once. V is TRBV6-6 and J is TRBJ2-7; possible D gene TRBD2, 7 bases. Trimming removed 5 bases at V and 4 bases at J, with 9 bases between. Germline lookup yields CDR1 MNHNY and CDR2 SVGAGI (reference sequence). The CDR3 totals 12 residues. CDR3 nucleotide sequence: TGTGCCAGCAGTAGGGGGGGATACGAGCAGTACTTC. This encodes CASSRGGYEQYF.

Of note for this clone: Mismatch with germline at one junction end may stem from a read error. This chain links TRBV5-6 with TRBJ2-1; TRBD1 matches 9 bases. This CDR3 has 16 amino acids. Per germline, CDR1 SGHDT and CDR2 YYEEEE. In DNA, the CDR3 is TGTGCCAGCAACTTGAGGACAGGGGAAAGCTACAATGAGCAGTTCTTC. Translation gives CASNLRTGESYNEQFF.